This T cell receptor beta chain was obtained from a study of shared clonotypes between healthy human individuals. Assay: immunoSEQ multiplex PCR; the TCRdb copy retains only in-frame clones and omits some. The sample holds about 2.1 million clones; approximately 92% are singletons and the top ten take around 1.7%. With V trimmed by 6 bases and J by 3 bases, 5 bases remained unmatched. Germline CDR1 and CDR2: MDHEN and SYDVKM. This CDR3 has 15 amino acids. It was CD45RO-negative cells, positively selected for CCR7, that made up naive CD8 cells, with terminally differentiated effector memory CD45RA+ cells excluded. Every donor was a Caucasian adult from Nashville, Tennessee.

The origin of this receptor is a man aged 18 to 30 in good health. Some clones in this sample may be carry-over from other donors' samples. The chain joins TRBV28 to TRBJ2-1, with 10 bases fitting TRBD2. The sequenced material came from naive CD8+ T cells from PBMCs. The CDR3 DNA follows: TGTGCCAGCAGCTCTAGCGGGAGCATCTACAATGAGCAGTTCTTC. It yields the protein CASSSSGSIYNEQFF.